This T cell receptor beta chain was observed in a study of radiotherapy plus CTLA-4 blockade in lung cancer. In regard to this clone: What it binds is not known.

Per the germline V gene, CDR1 is LNHDA and CDR2 is SQIVND (reference sequence). V lost 5 bases and J lost 7; bases outside the gene matches: 5. The CDR3 loop spans 13 amino acids. Profiled with immunoSEQ multiplex PCR; TCRdb holds only in-frame clones, not every one. The data show under 65,000 clones, about 77% seen once. Notes on the study in general: Early blood T cell clone dynamics, with interferon-beta, were reported to best predict response. An expansion of tumor-derived TCR clones occurred in blood after radiotherapy plus ipilimumab.

Sequencing used peripheral blood, obtained from a patient treated with radiotherapy plus ipilimumab. The chain recombines TRBV19 with TRBJ1-5, with 7 bases lining up with TRBD1. This TCR was sampled from a human donor with non-small cell lung cancer whose response to radiotherapy plus ipilimumab could not be evaluated. Here the CDR3 reads CASSPDRAQPQHF. In DNA, the CDR3 is TGTGCCAGTAGTCCTGACAGGGCCCAGCCCCAGCATTTT.